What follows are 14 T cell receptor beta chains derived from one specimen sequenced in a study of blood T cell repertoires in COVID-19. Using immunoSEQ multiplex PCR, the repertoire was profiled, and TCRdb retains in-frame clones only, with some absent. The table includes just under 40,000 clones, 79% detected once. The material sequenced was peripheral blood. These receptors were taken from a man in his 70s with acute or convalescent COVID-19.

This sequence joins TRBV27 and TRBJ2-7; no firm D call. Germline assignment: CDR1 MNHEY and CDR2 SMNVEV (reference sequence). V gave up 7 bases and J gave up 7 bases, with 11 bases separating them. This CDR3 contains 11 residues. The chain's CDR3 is CASIPRREQYF. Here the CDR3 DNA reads TGTGCCAGCATCCCGCGCAGGGAGCAGTACTTC.

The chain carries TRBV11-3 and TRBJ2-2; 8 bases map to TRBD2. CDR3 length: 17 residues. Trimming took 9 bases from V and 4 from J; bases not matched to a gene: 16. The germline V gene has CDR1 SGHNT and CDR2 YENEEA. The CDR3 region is CARPEGAGEGGTGELFF. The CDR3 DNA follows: TGTGCCAGACCCGAGGGAGCGGGAGAGGGCGGCACCGGGGAGCTGTTTTTT.

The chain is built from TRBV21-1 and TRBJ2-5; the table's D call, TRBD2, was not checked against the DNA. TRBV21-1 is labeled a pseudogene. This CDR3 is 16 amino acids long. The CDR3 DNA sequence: TGTGCCAGCAGCCCCCGGGGCCGGGGGGTGGGAGAGACCCAGTACTTC. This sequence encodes CASSPRGRGVGETQYF.

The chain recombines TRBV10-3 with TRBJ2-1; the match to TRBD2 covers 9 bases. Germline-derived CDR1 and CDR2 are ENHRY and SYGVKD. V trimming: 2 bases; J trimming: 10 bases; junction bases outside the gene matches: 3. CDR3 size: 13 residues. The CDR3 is CAISEGREGEQFF. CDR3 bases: TGTGCCATCAGTGAGGGGCGGGAGGGAGAGCAGTTCTTC.

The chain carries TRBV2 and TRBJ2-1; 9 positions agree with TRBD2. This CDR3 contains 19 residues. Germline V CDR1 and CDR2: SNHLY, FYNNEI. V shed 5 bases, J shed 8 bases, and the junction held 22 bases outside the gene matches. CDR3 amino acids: CASSLPRLLAGEMKDEQFF. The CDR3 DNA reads TGTGCCAGCAGTCTCCCCCGTTTATTAGCGGGAGAGATGAAGGATGAGCAGTTCTTC.

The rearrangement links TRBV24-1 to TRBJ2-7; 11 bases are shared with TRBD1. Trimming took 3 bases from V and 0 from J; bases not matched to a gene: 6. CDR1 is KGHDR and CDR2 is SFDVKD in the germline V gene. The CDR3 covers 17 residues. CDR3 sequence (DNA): TGTGCCACCAGTGATGGACAGGGGGCCAAGGGCTCCTACGAGCAGTACTTC. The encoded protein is CATSDGQGAKGSYEQYF.

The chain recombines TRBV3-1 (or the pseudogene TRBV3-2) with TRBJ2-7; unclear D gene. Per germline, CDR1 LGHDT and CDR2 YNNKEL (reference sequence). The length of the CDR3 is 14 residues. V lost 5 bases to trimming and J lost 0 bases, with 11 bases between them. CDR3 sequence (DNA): TGTGCCAGCAGCTATAGACGGAGCTCCTACGAGCAGTACTTC. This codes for CASSYRRSSYEQYF.

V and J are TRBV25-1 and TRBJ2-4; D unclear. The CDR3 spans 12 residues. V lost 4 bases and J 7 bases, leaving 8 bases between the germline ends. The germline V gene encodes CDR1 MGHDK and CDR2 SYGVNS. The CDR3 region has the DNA TGTGCCAGCAGTGTCGACGGGAACATTCAGTACTTC. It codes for CASSVDGNIQYF. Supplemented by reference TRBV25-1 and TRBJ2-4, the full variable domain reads EADIYQTPRYLVIGTGKKITLECSQTMGHDKMYWYQQDPGMELHLIHYSYGVNSTEKGDLSSESTVSRIRTEHFPLTLESARPSHTSQYLCASSVDGNIQYFGAGTRLSVL.

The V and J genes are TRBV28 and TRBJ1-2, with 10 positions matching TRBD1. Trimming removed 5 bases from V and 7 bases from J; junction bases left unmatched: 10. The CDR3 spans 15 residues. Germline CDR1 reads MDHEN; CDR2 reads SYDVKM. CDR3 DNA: TGTGCCAGCAGTCGCCGGGACAGGGGCCTAGGTGGCTACACCTTC. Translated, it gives CASSRRDRGLGGYTF.

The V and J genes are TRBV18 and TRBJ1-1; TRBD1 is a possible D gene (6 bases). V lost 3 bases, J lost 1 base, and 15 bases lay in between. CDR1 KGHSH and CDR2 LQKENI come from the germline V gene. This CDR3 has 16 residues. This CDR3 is CASSPAVGGANTEAFF. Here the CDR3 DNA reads TGTGCCAGCTCACCCGCCGTTGGGGGCGCGAACACTGAAGCTTTCTTT.

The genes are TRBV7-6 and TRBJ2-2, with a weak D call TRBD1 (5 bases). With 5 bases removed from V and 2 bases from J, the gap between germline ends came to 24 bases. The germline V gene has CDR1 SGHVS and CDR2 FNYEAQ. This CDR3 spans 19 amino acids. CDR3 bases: TGTGCCAGCAGCCCCCCCTTTGGGCAGTCACAGGAAAACACCGGGGAGCTGTTTTTT. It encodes CASSPPFGQSQENTGELFF.

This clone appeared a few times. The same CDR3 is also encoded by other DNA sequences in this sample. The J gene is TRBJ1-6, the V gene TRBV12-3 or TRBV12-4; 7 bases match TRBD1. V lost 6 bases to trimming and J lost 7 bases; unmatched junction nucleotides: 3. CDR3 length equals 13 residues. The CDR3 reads CASSGQENSPLHF. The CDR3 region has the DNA TGTGCCAGCAGCGGACAGGAGAATTCACCCCTCCACTTT.

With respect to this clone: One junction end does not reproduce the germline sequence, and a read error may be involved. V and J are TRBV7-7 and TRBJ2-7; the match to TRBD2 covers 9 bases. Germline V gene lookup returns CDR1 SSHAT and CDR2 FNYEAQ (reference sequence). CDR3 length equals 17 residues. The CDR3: CASSWVPWREGAYEQYF. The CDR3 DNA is TGTGCTAGCAGCTGGGTACCATGGCGGGAGGGGGCCTACGAGCAGTACTTC.

For the CDR3, the DNA is TGTGCCAGCAGTGAAGCCACAGGGTTGGGCTACACCTTC. Its translation is CASSEATGLGYTF. V and J are TRBV6-1 and TRBJ1-2, with D perhaps matching TRBD1 (6 bases). V was trimmed by 0 bases and J by 8 bases, leaving 10 bases between them. CDR3 length: 13 residues. Germline V gives CDR1 MNHNS, CDR2 SASEGT.